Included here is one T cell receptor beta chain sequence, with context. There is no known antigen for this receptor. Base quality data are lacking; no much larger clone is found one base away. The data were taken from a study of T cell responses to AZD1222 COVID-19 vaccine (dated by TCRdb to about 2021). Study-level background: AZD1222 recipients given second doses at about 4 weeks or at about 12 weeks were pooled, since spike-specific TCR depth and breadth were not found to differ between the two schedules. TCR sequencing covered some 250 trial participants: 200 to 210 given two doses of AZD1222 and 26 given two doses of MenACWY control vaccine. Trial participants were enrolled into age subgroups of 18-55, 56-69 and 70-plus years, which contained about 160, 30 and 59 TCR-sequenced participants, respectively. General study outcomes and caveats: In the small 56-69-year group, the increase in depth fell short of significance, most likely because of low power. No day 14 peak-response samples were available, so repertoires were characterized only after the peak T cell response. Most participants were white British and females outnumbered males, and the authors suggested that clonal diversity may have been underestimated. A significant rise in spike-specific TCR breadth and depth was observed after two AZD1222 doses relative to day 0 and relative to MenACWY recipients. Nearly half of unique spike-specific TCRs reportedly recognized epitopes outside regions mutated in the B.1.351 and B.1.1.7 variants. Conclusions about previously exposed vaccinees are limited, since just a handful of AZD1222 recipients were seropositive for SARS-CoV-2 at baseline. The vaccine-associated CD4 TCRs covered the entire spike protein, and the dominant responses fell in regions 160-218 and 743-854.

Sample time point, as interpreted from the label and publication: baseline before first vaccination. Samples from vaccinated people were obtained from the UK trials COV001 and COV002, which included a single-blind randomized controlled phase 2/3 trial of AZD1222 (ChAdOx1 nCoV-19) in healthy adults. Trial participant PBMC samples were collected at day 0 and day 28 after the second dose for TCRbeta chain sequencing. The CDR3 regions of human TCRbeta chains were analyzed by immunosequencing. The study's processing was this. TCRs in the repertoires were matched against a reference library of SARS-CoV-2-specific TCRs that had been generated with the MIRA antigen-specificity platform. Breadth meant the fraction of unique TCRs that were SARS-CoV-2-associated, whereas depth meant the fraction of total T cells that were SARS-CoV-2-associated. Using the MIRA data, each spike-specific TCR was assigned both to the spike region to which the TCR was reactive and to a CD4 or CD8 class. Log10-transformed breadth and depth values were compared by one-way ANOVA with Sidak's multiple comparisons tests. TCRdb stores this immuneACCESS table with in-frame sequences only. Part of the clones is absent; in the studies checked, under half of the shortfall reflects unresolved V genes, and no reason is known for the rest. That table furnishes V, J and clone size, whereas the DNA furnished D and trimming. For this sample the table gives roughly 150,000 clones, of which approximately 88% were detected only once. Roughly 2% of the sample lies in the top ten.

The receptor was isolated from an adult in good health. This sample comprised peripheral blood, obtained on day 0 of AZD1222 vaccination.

The DNA sequence follows: TGTGCCAGCAGCATATACAGGGGGTACGAGCAGTACTTC. It encodes CASSIYRGYEQYF. In this chain, TRBV5-6 is recombined with TRBJ2-7; 8 bases in the junction line up with TRBD1. V loses 4 bases at its end and J loses 4 bases; junction bases beyond the gene matches: 4. Per the germline V gene, SGHDT is the CDR1 and YYEEEE is the CDR2. From the cysteine through the phenylalanine, the CDR3 covers 13 amino acids. CDR3 DNA only is kept here, 39 bases in frame from base 1.